This TCR beta chain was observed in a study of shared clonotypes between healthy human individuals. Some clones are missing from TCRdb's copy, which holds only in-frame ones; the method was immunoSEQ multiplex PCR. Of some 2.1 million clones listed, 85% to 95% were seen once; the top ten hold 0.13%. The CDR3 loop spans 16 amino acids. CDR1 and CDR2 (germline): MNHEY, SVGAGI. V dropped 3 bases and J dropped 3 bases, with 14 bases sitting between them. Sequenced: naive CD4+ T cells sorted from blood. Subset indicated: CD45RA+ positively selected. This chain links TRBV6-5 with TRBJ2-2, with D possibly matching TRBD1 (6 bases). The receptor comes from a man aged 18 to 30 in good health. CDR3 nucleotide sequence: TGTGCCAGCAGTTATCGGGCAGGGGAGTACACCGGGGAGCTGTTTTTT. This translates into CASSYRAGEYTGELFF.